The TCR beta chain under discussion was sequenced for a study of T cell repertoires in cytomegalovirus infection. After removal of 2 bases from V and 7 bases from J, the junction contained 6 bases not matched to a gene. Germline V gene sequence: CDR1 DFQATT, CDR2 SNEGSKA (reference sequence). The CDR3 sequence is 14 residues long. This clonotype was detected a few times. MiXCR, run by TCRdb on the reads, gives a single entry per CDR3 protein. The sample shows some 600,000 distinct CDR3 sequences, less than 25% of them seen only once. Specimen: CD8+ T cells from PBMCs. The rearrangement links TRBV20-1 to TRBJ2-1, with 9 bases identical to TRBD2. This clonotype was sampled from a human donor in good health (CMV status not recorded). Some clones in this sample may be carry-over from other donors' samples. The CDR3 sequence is CSARTGLARNEQFF. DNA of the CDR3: TGCAGTGCTAGAACCGGACTAGCGCGGAATGAGCAGTTCTTC.